The present entry profiles one TCR beta chain with its context. Its specificity is unknown. RNA amounts of roughly 0.5 to 1 ug underwent reverse transcription with random hexamers. TCRdb called the immunoSEQ multiplex PCR reads again in MiXCR, with one record for every CDR3 protein. In the table there are 210,000 or so distinct CDR3 sequences, less than 95% of which are singletons. Germline V gene data show CDR1 as LNHDA and CDR2 as SQIVND (reference sequence). This CDR3 contains 14 residues. With V trimmed by 6 bases and J by 8 bases, 6 bases remained unmatched. Through negative isolation, CD4+ and CD8+ T cells were obtained, while TEMRA cells were enriched using FACS. This sample is part of a study of CD8 T cells in Susac syndrome. Notes on the study in general: The Susac syndrome CD4+ T cell repertoires displayed no clonal expansion.

This clonotype was obtained from a human donor with Susac syndrome. Sequencing was carried out using CD4+ T cells from PBMCs. The chain uses TRBV19 and TRBJ2-1; 11 nucleotides agree with TRBD2. CDR3 bases: TGTGCCAGTAGGTTAGCGGGGGGGCTGCATGAGCAGTTCTTC. Amino acid sequence: CASRLAGGLHEQFF. Full variable domain (remainder filled in from reference TRBV19 and TRBJ2-1): DGGITQSPKYLFRKEGQNVTLSCEQNLNHDAMYWYRQDPGQGLRLIYYSQIVNDFQKGDIAEGYSVSREKKESFPLTVTSAQKNPTAFYLCASRLAGGLHEQFFGPGTRLTVL.